A selection of T cell receptor beta chains follows, all from one sample in a study of glioma-infiltrating T cells after dendritic cell vaccination. Data came from immunoSEQ multiplex PCR; TCRdb stores just in-frame clones and leaves some out. Of more than 60,000 clones in the sample, approximately 78% were seen once. The sample in question was blood, obtained before dendritic cell vaccination. Receptors were obtained from a human donor with glioblastoma. CDR3s include the opening cysteine and the closing phenylalanine or tryptophan. A D gene is named only where the DNA matches it firmly.

CDR3 protein | CDR3 DNA | J gene | D gene | V gene | CDR3 length
CASSPRQGARKPQHF | TGTGCCAGCTCCCCAAGGCAGGGGGCGCGAAAACCCCAGCATTTT | TRBJ1-5 | TRBD1 | TRBV6-8 | 15
CASSPARTVSYEQYF | TGTGCCAGCAGCCCCGCGAGGACTGTATCCTACGAGCAGTACTTC | TRBJ2-7 | . | TRBV11-2 | 15
CASALFTGQGLNQPQHF | TGTGCCTCTGCCCTGTTTACCGGACAGGGACTCAATCAGCCCCAGCATTTT | TRBJ1-5 | TRBD1 | TRBV28 | 17
CAVIEGGGGYTF | TGTGCCGTAATCGAAGGGGGCGGGGGCTACACCTTC | TRBJ1-2 | TRBD1 | TRBV6-1 | 12
CASSLGTGTYEQYF | TGTGCCAGCAGCTTAGGTACAGGGACCTACGAGCAGTACTTC | TRBJ2-7 | . | TRBV7-9 | 14
CASTSGGSRNEQFF | TGTGCCAGCACCAGCGGGGGGTCACGCAATGAGCAGTTCTTC | TRBJ2-1 | TRBD2 | TRBV6-4 | 14
CASRNRVTYNEQFF | TGTGCCAGCAGGAACAGGGTAACCTACAATGAGCAGTTCTTC | TRBJ2-1 | . | TRBV6-5 | 14
CASTPLSPSTDTQYF | TGTGCCAGCACCCCTCTTTCCCCTAGCACAGATACGCAGTATTTT | TRBJ2-3 | . | TRBV21-1 | 15
CASSIETTSGGSETQYF | TGTGCCAGTAGTATAGAGACGACTAGCGGGGGGTCGGAGACCCAGTACTTC | TRBJ2-5 | TRBD2 | TRBV19 | 17
CASSVGVAGYQETQYF | TGTGCCAGCAGCGTCGGGGTAGCGGGGTACCAAGAGACCCAGTACTTC | TRBJ2-5 | TRBD2 | TRBV9 | 16